These 10 T cell receptor beta chains were all obtained from the same sample, sequenced in a study of shared T cell receptors in the human thymus. Here immunoSEQ multiplex PCR was the method, and the copy in TCRdb shows in-frame clones only, minus some. The table shows roughly 410,000 clones, with about 95% occurring only once. The specimen sequenced was thymocytes. These receptors were taken from a human donor.

This clone came up once. The CDR3 loop reads CASSVGGGPEAFF. In DNA form, the CDR3 reads TGTGCCAGCAGCGTAGGGGGCGGTCCTGAAGCTTTCTTT. The V call is TRBV9, the J call TRBJ1-1; D perhaps matches TRBD1 (5 bases). The germline V gene has CDR1 SGDLS and CDR2 YYNGEE. The CDR3 contains 13 residues. The V end was cut by 0 bases, the J end by 6 bases, with 9 bases between.

The chain uses TRBV27 and TRBJ1-2; a weak D match, TRBD1 (6 bases). The CDR3 loop spans 13 amino acids. V lost 5 bases and J 6 bases, leaving 13 bases between the germline ends. Germline CDR1 and CDR2: MNHEY and SMNVEV (reference sequence). This CDR3 is CASSINRDDGYTF. The CDR3 bases are TGTGCCAGCAGTATAAACAGGGATGATGGCTACACCTTC.

The chain has TRBV19 and TRBJ1-5, with 11 bases aligning to TRBD1. The V gene's germline CDR1 is LNHDA and CDR2 SQIVND (reference sequence). The CDR3 loop spans 17 amino acids. The V segment lost 6 bases and the J segment 4 bases; nucleotides outside the gene matches: 11. CDR3: CASSQRTGGARNQPQHF. The CDR3 DNA follows: TGTGCCAGTAGCCAAAGGACAGGGGGCGCCCGGAATCAGCCCCAGCATTTT.

The V and J genes are TRBV29-1 and TRBJ1-1, with TRBD1 matching over 8 bases. V was pared by 0 bases and J by 5 bases, with 11 bases of the junction left unmatched. The CDR3 has 16 residues. Germline assignment: CDR1 SQVTM and CDR2 ANQGSEA. Written as DNA, the CDR3 is TGCAGCGTTGAAGATCCCCCAGGGGGCGGTAGGACTGAAGCTTTCTTT. It specifies CSVEDPPGGGRTEAFF.

This clone was seen only a few times. The chain carries TRBV27 and TRBJ2-7, with TRBD2 matching over 8 bases. V lost 5 bases and J lost 2; bases outside the gene matches: 5. This CDR3 is built from 14 residues. CDR1 and CDR2 (germline): MNHEY, SMNVEV (reference sequence). The CDR3: CASSTSGGPYEQYF. Written as DNA, the CDR3 is TGTGCCAGCAGTACTAGCGGAGGACCCTACGAGCAGTACTTC.

The chain recombines TRBV15 with TRBJ1-3; D is unclear. The CDR3 sequence is 18 residues long. Germline CDR1 and CDR2: LNHNV and YYDKDF (reference sequence). V was cut by 0 bases and J by 0 bases, with 15 bases left in between. CDR3 coding DNA: TGTGCCACCAGCAGAGATCTCGGGTTCCATAGCTCTGGAAACACCATATATTTT. This encodes CATSRDLGFHSSGNTIYF.

The V gene is TRBV6-5, the J gene TRBJ2-7, with 7 positions matching TRBD1. V shed 2 bases and J 5 bases; nucleotides not matched to a gene: 9. The CDR3 length is 15 residues. Per germline, CDR1 MNHEY and CDR2 SVGAGI. The DNA for the CDR3 is TGTGCCAGCAGTTACGGGGAAGGGGGCTTGGACGAGCAGTACTTC. Protein: CASSYGEGGLDEQYF.

Here the CDR3 DNA reads TGTGCCGGGGTACCCGCTAATTTCTCTGGAAACACCATATATTTT. It translates to CAGVPANFSGNTIYF. This rearrangement joins TRBV27 to TRBJ1-3; no clear D. The CDR3 length is 15 residues. Germline V gene sequence: CDR1 MNHEY, CDR2 SMNVEV (reference sequence). The germline V and J ends were trimmed by 11 bases and 0 bases, with 17 bases remaining between them.

The rearrangement links TRBV7-9 to TRBJ2-5; D remains unclear. The CDR3 loop spans 13 amino acids. The V gene's germline CDR1 is SEHNR and CDR2 FQNEAQ (reference sequence). The ends were cut back, 3 bases at V and 5 bases at J, with 10 bases in the middle. In DNA, the CDR3 is TGTGCCAGCAGCTTTAAGGGTCGGGAGACCCAGTACTTC. Translated, it gives CASSFKGRETQYF.

CDR3: CAATSGSVAKNIQYF. The DNA of the CDR3 is TGTGCCGCAACTAGCGGGAGCGTGGCCAAAAACATTCAGTACTTC. The J gene is TRBJ2-4, the V gene TRBV28, with TRBD2 matching over 11 bases. V shed 11 bases and J 1 base; nucleotides not matched to a gene: 7. CDR3 length: 15 residues. The germline gives CDR1 MDHEN, CDR2 SYDVKM.